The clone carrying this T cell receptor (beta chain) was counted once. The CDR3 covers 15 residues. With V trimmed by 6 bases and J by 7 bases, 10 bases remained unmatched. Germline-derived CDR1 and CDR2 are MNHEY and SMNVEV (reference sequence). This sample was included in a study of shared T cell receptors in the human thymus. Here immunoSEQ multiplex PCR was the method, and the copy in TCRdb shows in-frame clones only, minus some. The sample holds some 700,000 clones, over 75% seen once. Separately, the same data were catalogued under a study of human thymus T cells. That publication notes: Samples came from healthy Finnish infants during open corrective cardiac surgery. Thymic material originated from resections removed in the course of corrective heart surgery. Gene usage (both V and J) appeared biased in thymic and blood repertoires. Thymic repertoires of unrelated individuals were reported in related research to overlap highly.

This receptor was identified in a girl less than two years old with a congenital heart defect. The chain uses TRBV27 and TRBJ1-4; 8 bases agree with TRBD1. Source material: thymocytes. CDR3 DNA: TGTGCCAGCAGGGCCCACAGTGACAGGGGTGAAAAACTGTTTTTT. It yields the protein CASRAHSDRGEKLFF.